These T cell receptor beta chains were read from a single sample in a study of cytomegalovirus exposure and HLA in healthy donors. The assay was immunoSEQ multiplex PCR, and TCRdb's table has in-frame clones only and misses some. The table lists approximately 150,000 clones, just under 85% of them singletons. Sequenced sample: PBMCs. These receptors were collected from a woman aged 40 to 50 in good health and CMV-seronegative. The CDR3 runs from the conserved cysteine through the conserved F or W. Fields, in order: D gene, clone size, J gene, V gene, CDR3 protein, CDR3 DNA. The D gene is left open where the match is weak. Clone size is stated in some rows and not others, as once, few, many or a class when expanded.

d_call: TRBD2; clone_size: -; j_call: TRBJ2-7; v_call: TRBV2; cdr3_aa: CASSEEAGGQYEQYF; cdr3_nt: TGTGCCAGCAGTGAAGAAGCGGGAGGACAATACGAGCAGTACTTC
d_call: -; clone_size: -; j_call: TRBJ1-1; v_call: TRBV7-2; cdr3_aa: CASSLWGVGNTEAFF; cdr3_nt: TGTGCCAGCAGCTTATGGGGGGTAGGAAACACTGAAGCTTTCTTT
d_call: TRBD1; clone_size: -; j_call: TRBJ1-4; v_call: TRBV5-1; cdr3_aa: CASSFGLGDGTVNEKLFF; cdr3_nt: TGCGCCAGCAGCTTCGGGTTGGGAGATGGGACAGTTAATGAAAAACTGTTTTTT
d_call: TRBD2; clone_size: -; j_call: TRBJ2-1; v_call: TRBV5-1; cdr3_aa: CASSLGLAGLLSYNEQFF; cdr3_nt: TGCGCCAGCAGCCTAGGACTAGCGGGACTCCTCTCCTACAATGAGCAGTTCTTC
d_call: TRBD1; clone_size: -; j_call: TRBJ2-6; v_call: TRBV27; cdr3_aa: CASSLPGQGAAGASFGANVLTF; cdr3_nt: TGTGCCAGCAGTTTACCAGGACAGGGGGCGGCGGGGGCGTCCTTTGGGGCCAACGTCCTGACTTTC
d_call: TRBD2; clone_size: -; j_call: TRBJ2-3; v_call: TRBV7-9; cdr3_aa: CASSLLAGLSTDTQYF; cdr3_nt: TGTGCCAGCAGCTTATTAGCGGGCCTAAGCACAGATACGCAGTATTTT
d_call: TRBD1; clone_size: -; j_call: TRBJ1-4; v_call: TRBV25-1; cdr3_aa: CASREGAIEKLFF; cdr3_nt: TGTGCCAGCAGGGAGGGGGCTATAGAAAAACTGTTTTTT
d_call: -; clone_size: -; j_call: TRBJ2-3; v_call: TRBV14; cdr3_aa: CASSQPFTDTQYF; cdr3_nt: TGTGCCAGCAGCCAACCCTTCACAGATACGCAGTATTTT
d_call: TRBD2; clone_size: -; j_call: TRBJ2-3; v_call: TRBV7-8; cdr3_aa: CAGSLGALAGDTQYF; cdr3_nt: TGTGCCGGCAGCTTAGGAGCACTAGCGGGAGATACGCAGTATTTT
d_call: TRBD2; clone_size: once; j_call: TRBJ2-7; v_call: TRBV9; cdr3_aa: CASSVDGAGDEQYF; cdr3_nt: TGTGCCAGCAGCGTAGATGGGGCGGGAGACGAGCAGTACTTC
d_call: TRBD1; clone_size: -; j_call: TRBJ1-2; v_call: TRBV10-3; cdr3_aa: CAIGGDRGVGYTF; cdr3_nt: TGTGCCATCGGTGGAGACAGGGGGGTTGGCTACACCTTC
d_call: TRBD2; clone_size: -; j_call: TRBJ2-2; v_call: TRBV5-1; cdr3_aa: CASSLWTSGRAWSGELFF; cdr3_nt: TGCGCCAGCAGCTTGTGGACTAGCGGGAGGGCCTGGAGCGGGGAGCTGTTTTTT
d_call: TRBD2; clone_size: -; j_call: TRBJ2-7; v_call: TRBV14; cdr3_aa: CASSQDPTSGGSYEQYF; cdr3_nt: TGTGCCAGCAGCCAAGATCCAACTAGCGGCGGCTCCTACGAGCAGTACTTC
d_call: -; clone_size: -; j_call: TRBJ2-7; v_call: TRBV9; cdr3_aa: CASSGQGGFREQYF; cdr3_nt: TGTGCCAGCAGCGGTCAGGGAGGTTTTCGCGAGCAGTACTTC
d_call: -; clone_size: -; j_call: TRBJ1-4; v_call: TRBV7-9; cdr3_aa: CASSLGSGAGNEKLFF; cdr3_nt: TGTGCCAGCAGCTTAGGGTCTGGGGCAGGGAATGAAAAACTGTTTTTT
d_call: -; clone_size: -; j_call: TRBJ1-1; v_call: TRBV28; cdr3_aa: CASSPRGGATEAFF; cdr3_nt: TGTGCCAGCAGTCCCCGTGGGGGGGCCACTGAAGCTTTCTTT
d_call: TRBD1; clone_size: -; j_call: TRBJ2-1; v_call: TRBV7-9; cdr3_aa: CASLDEGAYNEQFF; cdr3_nt: TGTGCCAGCCTCGATGAGGGGGCTTACAATGAGCAGTTCTTC
d_call: TRBD1; clone_size: -; j_call: TRBJ2-1; v_call: TRBV11-3; cdr3_aa: CASSLGQGSYNEQFF; cdr3_nt: TGTGCCAGCAGCCTGGGACAGGGCTCCTACAATGAGCAGTTCTTC
d_call: TRBD2; clone_size: few; j_call: TRBJ2-2; v_call: TRBV5-1; cdr3_aa: CASSPTSGVAGELFF; cdr3_nt: TGCGCCAGCAGCCCAACTAGCGGGGTCGCCGGGGAGCTGTTTTTT
d_call: -; clone_size: -; j_call: TRBJ2-1; v_call: TRBV5-1; cdr3_aa: CASSLGQGAGVPDEQFF; cdr3_nt: TGCGCCAGCAGCTTGGGTCAGGGGGCGGGAGTACCAGATGAGCAGTTCTTC
d_call: TRBD1; clone_size: -; j_call: TRBJ2-7; v_call: TRBV13; cdr3_aa: CASSSSGTGVEQYF; cdr3_nt: TGTGCCAGCAGCTCTTCCGGGACAGGAGTCGAGCAGTACTTC
d_call: -; clone_size: -; j_call: TRBJ1-2; v_call: TRBV11-2; cdr3_aa: CASSFEGEGYTF; cdr3_nt: TGTGCCAGCAGCTTCGAGGGGGAAGGCTACACCTTC